This TCR beta chain was identified during a study of blood T cell repertoires in COVID-19. Study-level background: COVID-19 samples collected from the United States, Italy and Spain covered acute and convalescent phases.

Authors' data handling: Amplified reference gene primers provided the basis for estimating nucleated cell counts. Measured with immunoSEQ multiplex PCR; TCRdb has only the in-frame clones, and not every one. From that table come the V and J calls and clone size; the DNA was used to work out D and trimming. The sample records about 250,000 clones, 86% being singletons. The CDR3 spans 16 residues. In germline, CDR1 is LNHDA, CDR2 SQIVND (reference sequence). With 10 bases clipped from V and 4 bases from J, the junction kept 15 bases outside the gene matches. Sequencing was performed on PBMCs or T cells enriched from blood (not recorded which). The chain is built from TRBV19 and TRBJ2-3; TRBD2 aligns across 9 bases. This TCR derives from a man aged 40-55 years who had recovered from COVID-19. The CDR3 DNA follows: TGTGCCACCCAAAGGCGGGAGGGCCGTAGGCCAGATACGCAGTATTTT. Its translation is CATQRREGRRPDTQYF.